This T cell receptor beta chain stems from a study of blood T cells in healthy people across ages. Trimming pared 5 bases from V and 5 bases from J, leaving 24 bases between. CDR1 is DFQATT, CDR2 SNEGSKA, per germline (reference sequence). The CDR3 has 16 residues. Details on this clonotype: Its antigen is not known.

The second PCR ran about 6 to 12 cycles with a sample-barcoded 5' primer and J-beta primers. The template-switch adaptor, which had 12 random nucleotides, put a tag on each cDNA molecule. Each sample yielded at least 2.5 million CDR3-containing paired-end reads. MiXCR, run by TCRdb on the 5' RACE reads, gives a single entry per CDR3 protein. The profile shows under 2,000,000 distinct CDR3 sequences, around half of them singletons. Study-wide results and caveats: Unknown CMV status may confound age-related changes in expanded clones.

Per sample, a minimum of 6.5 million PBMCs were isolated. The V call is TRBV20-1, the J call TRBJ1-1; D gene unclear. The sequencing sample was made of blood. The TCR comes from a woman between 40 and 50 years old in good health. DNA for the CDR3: TGCAGTGCTGAGACGCGGACTAGCTTTGATTGGACTGAAGCTTTCTTT. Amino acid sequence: CSAETRTSFDWTEAFF.